These 20 T cell receptor beta chains came from one sample sequenced in a study of T cell responses to AZD1222 COVID-19 vaccine. The table came from immunoSEQ multiplex PCR; TCRdb's copy has only in-frame clones and leaves some out. The sample records over 90,000 clones, about 92% being singletons. The starting material was peripheral blood, obtained on day 0 of AZD1222 vaccination. The receptors originated from an adult in good health.

The rearrangement joins TRBV7-9 to TRBJ1-2; possibly TRBD1 for D (5 bases). V lost 1 base and J 6 bases, leaving 12 bases between the germline ends. The CDR3 consists of 14 residues. Germline V gene data show CDR1 as SEHNR and CDR2 as FQNEAQ (reference sequence). This CDR3 reads CASSLVGTANGYTF. In DNA, the CDR3 is TGTGCCAGCAGCTTAGTGGGGACCGCTAATGGCTACACCTTC. The variable domain in full, with the rest retrieved from reference TRBV7-9 and TRBJ1-2, is DTGVSQNPRHKITKRGQNVTFRCDPISEHNRLYWYRQTLGQGPEFLTYFQNEAQLEKSRLLSDRFSAERPKGSFSTLEIQRTEQGDSAMYLCASSLVGTANGYTFGSGTRLTVV.

The genes are TRBV5-6 and TRBJ2-1; 8 positions agree with TRBD2. There are 16 residues in the CDR3. The germline V gene encodes CDR1 SGHDT and CDR2 YYEEEE. V was clipped by 4 bases and J by 5 bases; unmatched bases: 11. The CDR3 DNA reads TGTGCCAGCAGCCTGGGAGTAGCGGGGCCTCACAATGAGCAGTTCTTC. Amino acids: CASSLGVAGPHNEQFF.

This clone appeared a few times. This sequence joins TRBV5-4 and TRBJ2-3; D gene unclear. Germline V CDR1 and CDR2: SGHNT, YYREEE (reference sequence). V lost 0 bases and J 2 bases, leaving 7 bases between the germline ends. The CDR3 loop spans 14 amino acids. The CDR3 nucleotides read TGTGCCAGCAGCTTGGCGGGCCCCACAGATACGCAGTATTTT. It specifies CASSLAGPTDTQYF.

The CDR3: CATSDLGRGANEQFF. The CDR3 DNA sequence: TGTGCCACCAGTGATTTGGGGCGGGGGGCCAATGAGCAGTTCTTC. This chain links TRBV24-1 with TRBJ2-1; 8 positions match TRBD2. The CDR3 covers 15 residues. Germline CDR1 is KGHDR and CDR2 is SFDVKD. J lost 6 bases, V lost 0 bases, and 3 bases had no gene match.

The chain employs TRBV20-1 and TRBJ1-1, with D hard to call. Germline CDR1 and CDR2: DFQATT and SNEGSKA (reference sequence). Trimming took off 3 bases at V and 3 bases at J, with 5 bases between the two ends. This CDR3 is built from 11 residues. The CDR3 nucleotides are TGCAGTGCTAGTTACGACACTGAAGCTTTCTTT. This translates into CSASYDTEAFF.

There are a few counts of this clone. This CDR3 is CASSHTDRVSGYTF. The CDR3 DNA is TGTGCCAGCAGCCATACTGACAGGGTCTCTGGCTACACCTTC. The chain employs TRBV5-8 and TRBJ1-2; the match to TRBD1 covers 7 bases. The CDR3 spans 14 residues. Germline CDR1 and CDR2: SGHTS and YDEGEE. Trimming removed 4 bases from V and 7 bases from J; junction bases left unmatched: 10.

The chain employs TRBV7-9 and TRBJ1-1; D not certain. V lost 5 bases and J 7 bases, leaving 17 bases between the germline ends. Germline loops: CDR1 SEHNR, CDR2 FQNEAQ (reference sequence). This CDR3 spans 14 amino acids. The CDR3 region is CASSPESMGHEAFF. As DNA, the CDR3 is TGTGCCAGCAGCCCCGAAAGTATGGGCCATGAAGCTTTCTTT.

The chain has TRBV4-3 and TRBJ1-6; D may be TRBD1 (5 bases). The V gene's germline CDR1 is LGHNA and CDR2 YSLEER. The CDR3 extends over 13 amino acids. V was trimmed by 5 bases and J by 9 bases, leaving 11 bases between them. The CDR3 region is CASSEGSASPLHF. The CDR3 coding sequence is TGCGCCAGCAGCGAGGGGTCAGCTTCACCCCTCCACTTT.

V gene TRBV7-9 combines with J gene TRBJ1-2; TRBD1 aligns across 9 bases. V was pared by 1 base and J by 5 bases, with 2 bases of the junction left unmatched. This CDR3 has 14 amino acids. Germline assignment: CDR1 SEHNR and CDR2 FQNEAQ (reference sequence). The CDR3 loop is CASSLGTGDYGYTF. The CDR3 region has the DNA TGTGCCAGCAGCTTAGGGACAGGGGATTATGGCTACACCTTC.

V usage is TRBV18 and J usage is TRBJ1-1, with a possible D match to TRBD1 (6 bases). Per the germline V gene, CDR1 is KGHSH and CDR2 is LQKENI. This CDR3 spans 16 amino acids. The V end was cut by 1 base, the J end by 0 bases, with 12 bases between. CDR3 coding DNA: TGTGCCAGCTCACCACGTTCGGGGGGCATGAACACTGAAGCTTTCTTT. Translated, it gives CASSPRSGGMNTEAFF.

With respect to this clone: An end of the junction differs from the germline gene, which may be a read error. The chain has TRBV6-1 and TRBJ1-5; D remains ambiguous. This CDR3 comprises 15 residues. The germline gives CDR1 MNHNS, CDR2 SASEGT. CDR3 coding DNA: TGTGCCAGCAGCGAAGAGAGATTTGGCAATCAGCCCCAGCATTTT. It codes for CASSEERFGNQPQHF.

This clone was detected once. The J gene is TRBJ2-5, the V gene TRBV6-8, with D possibly matching TRBD2 (7 bases). The CDR3 has 12 amino acids. The V gene's germline CDR1 is MNHGY and CDR2 SAAAGT. V shed 11 bases and J shed 4 bases, with 14 bases lying between them. This chain's CDR3 is CACKGGGETQYF. Written as DNA, the CDR3 is TGTGCCTGCAAGGGGGGGGGAGAGACCCAGTACTTC.

The J gene is TRBJ1-4, the V gene TRBV5-4, with 7 nucleotides matching TRBD1. Germline V lookup: CDR1 SGHNT, CDR2 YYREEE (reference sequence). This CDR3 region has 16 residues. V lost 1 base, J lost 3 bases, and 6 bases stayed unmatched. CDR3 coding DNA: TGTGCCAGCAGCTTGATAGGGGGCGCATCTAATGAAAAACTGTTTTTT. Translating it yields CASSLIGGASNEKLFF.

The chain uses TRBV5-6 and TRBJ1-2; the D is unclear. Germline V gene data show CDR1 as SGHDT and CDR2 as YYEEEE. Trimming removed 0 bases from V and 8 bases from J, with 8 bases in between. The CDR3 extends over 12 amino acids. The chain's CDR3 is CASSLGSPGYTF. DNA of the CDR3: TGTGCCAGCAGCTTGGGAAGCCCCGGCTACACCTTC.

The V gene is TRBV27, the J gene TRBJ2-5, with unresolved D. V was trimmed by 4 bases and J by 3 bases, leaving 12 bases between them. This CDR3 is built from 14 residues. The germline CDR1 and CDR2 sequences are MNHEY and SMNVEV (reference sequence). The CDR3 DNA reads TGTGCCAGCAGTTCGGGTCTCTGGAAAGAGACCCAGTACTTC. Protein: CASSSGLWKETQYF.

The chain carries TRBV19 and TRBJ1-1; no firm D call. Germline V gene data show CDR1 as LNHDA and CDR2 as SQIVND (reference sequence). V was cut by 10 bases and J by 1 base, with 16 bases left in between. There are 14 residues in the CDR3. CDR3 coding DNA: TGTGCCACCACAATTGGGCTTTCGAACACTGAAGCTTTCTTT. Protein sequence: CATTIGLSNTEAFF.

The J gene is TRBJ2-7, the V gene TRBV7-8; 10 nucleotides align to TRBD2. The CDR3 length is 15 residues. Trimming took 3 bases from V and 3 from J; bases not matched to a gene: 5. The germline V gene encodes CDR1 SGHVS and CDR2 FQNEAQ. CDR3 loop: CASSFTSGEYYEQYF. DNA of the CDR3: TGTGCCAGCAGCTTCACTAGCGGGGAGTACTACGAGCAGTACTTC.

Comment on this clone: The identical CDR3 is also encoded by other nucleotide sequences in the sample. The chain joins TRBV30 to TRBJ2-3; D uncertain. Germline assignment: CDR1 GTSNPN and CDR2 SVGIG (reference sequence). Trimming took off 0 bases at V and 5 bases at J, with 3 bases between the two ends. The CDR3 has 11 residues. This chain's CDR3 is CAWSVGDTQYF. The CDR3 nucleotides read TGTGCCTGGAGTGTAGGAGATACGCAGTATTTT. The full variable domain, completed using reference TRBV30 and TRBJ2-3, is SQTIHQWPATLVQPVGSPLSLECTVEGTSNPNLYWYRQAAGRGLQLLFYSVGIGQISSEVPQNLSASRPQDRQFILSSKKLLLSDSGFYLCAWSVGDTQYFGPGTRLTVL.

The V gene is TRBV2, the J gene TRBJ1-2; possibly TRBD1 for D (5 bases). V lost 1 base, J lost 8 bases, and 14 bases lay in between. CDR3 size: 14 residues. Germline lookup yields CDR1 SNHLY and CDR2 FYNNEI. The CDR3 DNA reads TGTGCCAGCAGTGAAGTTGGGGGTGAGGGAGGCTACACCTTC. Its translation is CASSEVGGEGGYTF.

This clone was seen a single time. This chain links TRBV27 with TRBJ2-7, with TRBD2 matching over 8 bases. Germline CDR1 reads MNHEY; CDR2 reads SMNVEV (reference sequence). After removal of 3 bases from V and 0 bases from J, the junction contained 4 bases not matched to a gene. The CDR3 covers 15 residues. The CDR3 nucleotides are TGTGCCAGCAGTTTTAGCGGGGCGATCTCCTACGAGCAGTACTTC. The encoded protein is CASSFSGAISYEQYF.